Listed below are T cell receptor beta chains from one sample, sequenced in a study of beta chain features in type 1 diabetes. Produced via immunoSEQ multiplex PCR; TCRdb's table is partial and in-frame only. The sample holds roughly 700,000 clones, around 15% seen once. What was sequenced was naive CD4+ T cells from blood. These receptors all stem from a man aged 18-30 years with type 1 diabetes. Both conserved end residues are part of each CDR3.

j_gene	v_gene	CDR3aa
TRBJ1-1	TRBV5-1	CASSLAGWGSEAFF
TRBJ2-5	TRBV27	CASSLRGLAKETQYF
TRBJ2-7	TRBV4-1	CASSRRSGTSVDEQYF
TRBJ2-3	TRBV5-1	CASSLERGRDTDTQYF
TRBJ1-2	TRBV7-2	CASSLMTGTGYGYTF
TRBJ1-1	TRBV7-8	CASSGRTGGTEAFF
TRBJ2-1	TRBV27	CASSRWDEQFF
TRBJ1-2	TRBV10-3	CAISDYWGSDYGYTF
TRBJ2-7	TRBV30	CAWDKAPRQGRQGGSYEQYF
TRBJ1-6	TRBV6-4	CASRLRQGDGSPLHF
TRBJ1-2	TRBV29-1	CSVSYFGQGYGYTF
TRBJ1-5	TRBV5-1	CASSRTVNQPQHF
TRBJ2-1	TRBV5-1	CASSTDVGGGRNEQFF
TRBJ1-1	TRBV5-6	CASSPWGPTEAFF
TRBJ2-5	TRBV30	CAWSAGQRVGTQYF
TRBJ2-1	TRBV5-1	CASSRRDRSSYNEQFF
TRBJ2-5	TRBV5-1	CASRVEETQYF
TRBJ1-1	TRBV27	CASSPRTGGLNTEAFF
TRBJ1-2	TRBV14	CASSQRPSGYGYTF
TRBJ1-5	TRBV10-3	CAIRSEGSSNQPQHF
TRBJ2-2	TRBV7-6	CASAPTGLMKGNSNTGELFF
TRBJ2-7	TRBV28	CASSLTRYEQYF
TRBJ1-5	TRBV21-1	CATSRRGVGVQPQHF
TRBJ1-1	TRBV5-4	CASSLDRTTEAFF
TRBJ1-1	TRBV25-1	CASSGTLGATEAFF
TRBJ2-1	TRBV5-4	CASSPNGAGALNEQFF
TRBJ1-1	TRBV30	CAWRNEAYTEAFF
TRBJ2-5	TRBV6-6	CASSGRQGRETQYF
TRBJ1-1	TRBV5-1	CASRPFGGGYTEAFF
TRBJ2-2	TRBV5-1	CASSLRLGTGTGELFF
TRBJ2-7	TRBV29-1	CSATGGYEQYF
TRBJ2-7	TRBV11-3	CASMRYHGEQYF
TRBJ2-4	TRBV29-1	CSVEGQIGAKNIQYF
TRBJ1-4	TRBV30	CAWRPGLTLEEKLFF
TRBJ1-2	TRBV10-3	CAISESTGLVYGYTF
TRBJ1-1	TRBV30	CAWSVIEAFF
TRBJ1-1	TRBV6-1	CASSEQGTEAFF
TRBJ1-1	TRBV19	CASSIPTGMAEAFF
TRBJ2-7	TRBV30	CAFLAGAYEQYF
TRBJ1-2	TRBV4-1	CASSQVAGQGYGYTF
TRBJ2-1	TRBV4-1	CASSQDMTSGQFF
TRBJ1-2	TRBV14	CASSLFSGTGRRGDYGYTF
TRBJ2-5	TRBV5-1	CASSSTEPREETQYF
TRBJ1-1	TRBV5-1	CASSLDGVNTEAFF
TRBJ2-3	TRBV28	CASSTGPTDTQYF
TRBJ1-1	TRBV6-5	CASSYDRATTEAFF
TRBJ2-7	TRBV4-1	CASSQDLWTGQGIEQYF
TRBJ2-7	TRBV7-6	CASSHEMVAGPYEQYF